A selection of T cell receptor beta chains follows, all from one sample in a study of cytomegalovirus exposure and HLA in healthy donors. Measured with immunoSEQ multiplex PCR; TCRdb has only the in-frame clones, and not every one. In the table there are some 130,000 clones, roughly three quarters of which are singletons. The sample was PBMCs. These receptor sequences come from a man in his late teens or twenties in good health and CMV-seronegative. CDR3s include the opening cysteine and the closing phenylalanine or tryptophan. The order of the fields is D gene, J gene, V gene, clone size, CDR3 DNA, CDR3 protein. The D gene is left open where the match is weak. Rows may omit the clone size; those that give it use once, few, many or a size class.

>-|TRBJ2-3|TRBV25-1|-
TGTGCCAGCAGTGACCCCCGCGGCACAGATACGCAGTATTTT
CASSDPRGTDTQYF
>TRBD1|TRBJ1-2|TRBV15|-
TGTGCCACCAGCAGTACCGGGACAGGGAGCTATGGCTACACCTTC
CATSSTGTGSYGYTF
>TRBD2|TRBJ2-5|TRBV7-9|-
TGTGCCAGCAGCCCCGAACTAGCGGGAGCTTACGAGACCCAGTACTTC
CASSPELAGAYETQYF
>TRBD1|TRBJ2-3|TRBV5-1|-
TGCGCCAGCAGCTTCCAACCGGGACAGGGTAGGACAGATACGCAGTATTTT
CASSFQPGQGRTDTQYF
>-|TRBJ2-3|TRBV18|-
TGTGCCAGCTCACCAGGGGCCTCGGTCAGGGGTACGCAGTATTTT
CASSPGASVRGTQYF
>TRBD1|TRBJ1-5|TRBV19|few
TGTGCCAGTATTGCCGGGACAGGGGGCCGACAGCCCCAGCATTTT
CASIAGTGGRQPQHF
>TRBD2|TRBJ2-1|TRBV9|-
TGTGCCAGCAGCGTCGTCCCGGGGGGGGGAAATGAGCAGTTCTTC
CASSVVPGGGNEQFF
>-|TRBJ1-2|TRBV29-1|-
TGCAGCGTTGGTAGGGAGGGCCCTGGTGGCTACACCTTC
CSVGREGPGGYTF
>-|TRBJ2-2|TRBV14|-
TGTGCCAGCAGCCAAGATCGGGGAGTGGGTCGTCTCACCGGGGAGCTGTTTTTT
CASSQDRGVGRLTGELFF
>TRBD2|TRBJ2-1|TRBV28|-
TGTGCCAGCTTTTCGACGGGGGGACGAGGCTCCTACAATGAGCAGTTCTTC
CASFSTGGRGSYNEQFF
>TRBD2|TRBJ2-1|TRBV7-2|-
TGTGCCAGCAGCTTAAGCGGGGGTGAGCAGTTCTTC
CASSLSGGEQFF
>-|TRBJ1-2|TRBV6-5|-
TGTGCCAGCAGTCGGGGGGGAGGGCGCTACACCTTC
CASSRGGGRYTF
>TRBD1|TRBJ2-7|TRBV10-3|-
TGTGCCATCCAGGGGGAATGCGAGCAGTACTTC
CAIQGECEQYF
>TRBD2|TRBJ2-3|TRBV7-2|-
TGTGCCAGCAGCTTTCTAGCGGGAGGCACAGATACGCAGTATTTT
CASSFLAGGTDTQYF
>-|TRBJ1-3|TRBV30|-
TGTGCCTGGAGTGTAAGGGGGTCAGTCCGCTCTGGAAACACCATATATTTT
CAWSVRGSVRSGNTIYF
>TRBD2|TRBJ2-1|TRBV9|-
TGTGCCAGCAGCGTAGTTGGGACTAGCGCGTACAATGAGCAGTTCTTC
CASSVVGTSAYNEQFF
>TRBD2|TRBJ2-3|TRBV30|-
TGTGCCTGGAGTCGGAATAGCGGGAGCACAGATACGCAGTATTTT
CAWSRNSGSTDTQYF
>-|TRBJ1-1|TRBV7-6|-
TGTGCCAGCAGCTTAACAGCAGGCGCCAACACTGAAGCTTTCTTT
CASSLTAGANTEAFF
>-|TRBJ1-1|TRBV7-8|-
TGTGCCAGCAGCCAGGAAGGTCCCTCGCGTGAAGCTTTCTTT
CASSQEGPSREAFF
>-|TRBJ2-1|TRBV14|-
TGTGCCAGCAGCCAAGGCGGGACAGCAGTGGGGGTCGAGCAGTTCTTC
CASSQGGTAVGVEQFF
>TRBD2|TRBJ2-5|TRBV4-2|-
TGTGCCAGCAGCCAAGACCCTCTAGCGGGAGGGCCGAGGGGAGAGACCCAGTACTTC
CASSQDPLAGGPRGETQYF
>TRBD1|TRBJ2-1|TRBV7-9|-
TGTGCCAGTATACCGGGACAGGGGAACAATGAGCAGTTCTTC
CASIPGQGNNEQFF
>TRBD2|TRBJ2-3|TRBV4-3|-
TGCGCCAGCAGCCAAGATTGGGGGGGAGCCAGCACAGATACGCAGTATTTT
CASSQDWGGASTDTQYF
>-|TRBJ1-4|TRBV7-9|-
TGTGCCAGCAGCTTACGGGGAGGTCGGGCGAATGAAAAACTGTTTTTT
CASSLRGGRANEKLFF
>TRBD1|TRBJ1-4|TRBV18|once
TGTGCCAGCTCATCAGTCCGACAGGGAGCTAATGAAAAACTGTTTTTT
CASSSVRQGANEKLFF
>-|TRBJ1-6|TRBV7-3|-
TGTGCCAGCGAGGGTTCACCCCTCCACTTT
CASEGSPLHF
>TRBD2|TRBJ2-1|TRBV28|few
TGTGCCAGCAGTTTAACCGGGGAGGGTGAGCAGTTCTTC
CASSLTGEGEQFF
>TRBD1|TRBJ1-5|TRBV6-6|-
TGTGCCAGCAGTAAGGACAGGGGCAATCAGCCCCAGCATTTT
CASSKDRGNQPQHF
>-|TRBJ2-1|TRBV19|-
TGTGCCAGTAGTTCCCCCCGCGTTAGCTCCTACAATGAGCAGTTCTTC
CASSSPRVSSYNEQFF
>TRBD1|TRBJ1-2|TRBV5-6|-
TGTGCCAGCAGCTTGCTCGGACAGGGGGCCTATGGCTACACCTTC
CASSLLGQGAYGYTF
>-|TRBJ2-6|TRBV5-5|-
TGTGCCAGCAGCTTGGTAGGGGGGGCTGGGGCCAACGTCCTGACTTTC
CASSLVGGAGANVLTF
>TRBD1|TRBJ2-2|TRBV5-4|few
TGTGCCTCTAAGTTACGGGGGACAGGGGTAACCGGGGAGCTGTTTTTT
CASKLRGTGVTGELFF
>-|TRBJ2-1|TRBV7-3|-
TGTGCCAGCAGCCGCGTGTCCGGGAGAAATGGTGAGCAGTTCTTC
CASSRVSGRNGEQFF
>-|TRBJ1-2|TRBV4-2|-
TGTGCCAGCAGCCAAGATGTGGTTCAGGGAAGCGGCTACACCTTC
CASSQDVVQGSGYTF
>-|TRBJ1-5|TRBV18|once
TGTGCCAGCTCACCCCGGACAGACAATCAGCCCCAGCATTTT
CASSPRTDNQPQHF
>TRBD2|TRBJ2-7|TRBV5-1|-
TGCGCCAGCAGCTCGCTAGCGGGAGGGCGGTTATACGAGCAGTACTTC
CASSSLAGGRLYEQYF
>TRBD1|TRBJ1-2|TRBV27|-
TGTGCCAGCAGTTCCCCTCCCGGGACAGGGGCCTATGGCTACACCTTC
CASSSPPGTGAYGYTF
>TRBD2|TRBJ2-5|TRBV28|-
TGTGCCAGCAGCCTTGCGGGAGCGGGAGTCCAAGGGACCCAGTACTTC
CASSLAGAGVQGTQYF
>-|TRBJ2-2|TRBV6-1|-
TGTGCCAGCACCCGAGGGTGGCAGCACACCGGGGAGCTGTTTTTT
CASTRGWQHTGELFF
>TRBD1|TRBJ2-1|TRBV27|-
TGTGCCAGCAGTTTATTAGGGGGCGAGAATGAGCAGTTCTTC
CASSLLGGENEQFF
>TRBD1|TRBJ2-6|TRBV19|-
TGTGCCAGTAGTAAGTACTCTTCAGGGACAGCTGGGGCCAACGTCCTGACTTTC
CASSKYSSGTAGANVLTF
>-|TRBJ2-7|TRBV6-5|-
TGTGCCAGCAGCCCGAACTCCTACGAGCAGTACTTC
CASSPNSYEQYF
>-|TRBJ2-7|TRBV18|-
TGTGCCAGCTCTCTGGACAGAAAGCCTACCTACGAGCAGTACTTC
CASSLDRKPTYEQYF
>-|TRBJ1-1|TRBV10-2|once
TGCGCCAGCAGGGACAGATACACTGAAGCTTTCTTT
CASRDRYTEAFF
>TRBD2|TRBJ2-3|TRBV6-5|-
TGTGCCAGCAGACTAGCGGGACACAGCACAGATACGCAGTATTTT
CASRLAGHSTDTQYF
>TRBD2|TRBJ2-1|TRBV7-3|-
TGTGCCAGCAGCTTTCTCGGTCGGGAGGGCCAGAATGAGCAGTTCTTC
CASSFLGREGQNEQFF
>-|TRBJ2-1|TRBV19|once
TGTGCCACCAGAAGCCTAGAGTCTAGCAATGAGCAGTTCTTC
CATRSLESSNEQFF
>TRBD2|TRBJ2-4|TRBV7-6|-
TGTGCCAGCAGCCGCGGACTAGCGGGAGGATTAAACATTCAGTACTTC
CASSRGLAGGLNIQYF
>-|TRBJ1-5|TRBV4-1|few
TGCGCCAGCAGCCAAGATCCACAGGGTGAGCCCCAGCATTTT
CASSQDPQGEPQHF
>TRBD2|TRBJ2-3|TRBV11-2|-
TGTGCCAGCAGCTCTAGCGGGAGTACAGATACGCAGTATTTT
CASSSSGSTDTQYF
>-|TRBJ1-1|TRBV28|-
TGTGCCAGCAGTTTAGGTCTTGGCATGCCGAACACTGAAGCTTTCTTT
CASSLGLGMPNTEAFF
>TRBD1|TRBJ1-3|TRBV5-5|-
TGTGCCAGCTCGATCGACAGGGCTGGAAACACCATATATTTT
CASSIDRAGNTIYF